Presented here are 10 T cell receptor beta chains from one specimen sequenced in a study of blood T cell repertoires in COVID-19. Sequenced by immunoSEQ multiplex PCR; TCRdb stores in-frame clones only, minus some. The sample has some 400,000 clones; around 87% are singletons. The sequencing input was peripheral blood. These receptor sequences come from a man between 18 and 29 years old with active or convalescent COVID-19.

The V call is TRBV19, the J call TRBJ2-2; possible D gene TRBD1, 5 bases. Germline V gene lookup returns CDR1 LNHDA and CDR2 SQIVND (reference sequence). The CDR3 consists of 15 residues. Deletions cut 1 base from V and 3 bases from J, with 9 bases between. This CDR3 reads CASSIGRVYTGELFF. The CDR3 DNA is TGTGCCAGTAGTATAGGCAGGGTGTACACCGGGGAGCTGTTTTTT.

The chain is built from TRBV30 and TRBJ2-1, with TRBD1 identical over 8 bases. The junction had 10 bases not matched to a gene; V was cut back by 1 base and J by 5 bases. CDR3 length equals 16 residues. Germline V gene sequence: CDR1 GTSNPN, CDR2 SVGIG (reference sequence). The DNA for the CDR3 is TGTGCCTGGAGTGCCTTGGACAGGGAAAGGGACAATGAGCAGTTCTTC. Translated: CAWSALDRERDNEQFF.

In this sample, this clone turned up once. The chain employs TRBV7-2 and TRBJ2-7; 8 bases line up with TRBD1. The V segment lost 5 bases and the J segment 6 bases; nucleotides outside the gene matches: 6. The CDR3 spans 13 residues. Per the germline V gene, CDR1 is SGHTA and CDR2 is FQGNSA. The CDR3 here is CASSRTGKGEQYF. The CDR3 nucleotides are TGTGCCAGCAGCCGGACAGGGAAAGGCGAGCAGTACTTC.

V gene TRBV7-2 combines with J gene TRBJ2-2; possibly TRBD1 for D (6 bases). CDR3 length: 16 residues. Trimming removed 2 bases at V and 6 bases at J, with 16 bases between. Germline V gene lookup returns CDR1 SGHTA and CDR2 FQGNSA. In DNA, the CDR3 is TGTGCCAGCAGCTTAATTGGGGGCGCCGCCGCCGGGGAGCTGTTTTTT. Amino acids: CASSLIGGAAAGELFF.

The chain employs TRBV19 and TRBJ2-5, with 12 bases aligning to TRBD1. Germline V gene lookup returns CDR1 LNHDA and CDR2 SQIVND (reference sequence). The V segment lost 8 bases and the J segment 3 bases; nucleotides outside the gene matches: 10. The CDR3 length is 16 residues. CDR3 sequence: CASQLAGQGAKETQYF. CDR3 coding DNA: TGTGCCAGTCAGTTGGCGGGACAGGGGGCGAAAGAGACCCAGTACTTC.

V gene TRBV7-9 combines with J gene TRBJ1-2; 9 positions agree with TRBD1. Germline CDR1 is SEHNR and CDR2 is FQNEAQ (reference sequence). The CDR3 runs 17 residues. V dropped 5 bases and J dropped 14; count of bases not matched to a gene: 24. The CDR3 nucleotides are TGTGCCAGCAGCCCAGGGGCCTTACAGGGGGCAACGGCTCTTAGGACCTTC. Translation: CASSPGALQGATALRTF.

The J gene is TRBJ1-1, the V gene TRBV7-2; D gene unclear. The germline V gene has CDR1 SGHTA and CDR2 FQGNSA. Deletions cut 1 base from V and 0 bases from J, with 12 bases between. The CDR3 is made up of 16 amino acids. CDR3 residues: CASSLVLAGMNTEAFF. The DNA of the CDR3 is TGTGCCAGCAGCTTAGTCCTTGCAGGAATGAACACTGAAGCTTTCTTT.

This clone was counted a few times. This rearrangement joins TRBV7-2 to TRBJ2-7, with TRBD1 matching 11 bases. This CDR3 contains 16 residues. V trimming: 4 bases; J trimming: 2 bases; junction bases outside the gene matches: 7. Looked up from germline, CDR1 is SGHTA and CDR2 is FQGNSA. CDR3 in DNA: TGTGCCAGCAGCTCCCTCCGGGGACAGGGGGCCTACGAGCAGTACTTC. Protein sequence: CASSSLRGQGAYEQYF.

The chain uses TRBV5-3 and TRBJ1-4; D is unresolved. TRBV5-3 is identified as an open reading frame with a role that is uncertain. V was trimmed by 4 bases and J by 5 bases, leaving 15 bases between them. CDR3 length: 15 amino acids. The CDR3 coding sequence is TGTGCCAGAAGCCGAAATTGCTTTGAGAATGAAAAACTGTTTTTT. Amino acid sequence: CARSRNCFENEKLFF.

The chain recombines TRBV4-3 with TRBJ1-1, with D perhaps TRBD1 (5 bases). Trimming removed 3 bases at V and 3 bases at J, with 8 bases between. CDR1 and CDR2 from the germline V gene are LGHNA and YSLEER. The CDR3 has 13 amino acids. The chain's CDR3 is CASSHGGDTEAFF. In DNA, the CDR3 is TGCGCCAGCAGCCACGGGGGGGACACTGAAGCTTTCTTT.